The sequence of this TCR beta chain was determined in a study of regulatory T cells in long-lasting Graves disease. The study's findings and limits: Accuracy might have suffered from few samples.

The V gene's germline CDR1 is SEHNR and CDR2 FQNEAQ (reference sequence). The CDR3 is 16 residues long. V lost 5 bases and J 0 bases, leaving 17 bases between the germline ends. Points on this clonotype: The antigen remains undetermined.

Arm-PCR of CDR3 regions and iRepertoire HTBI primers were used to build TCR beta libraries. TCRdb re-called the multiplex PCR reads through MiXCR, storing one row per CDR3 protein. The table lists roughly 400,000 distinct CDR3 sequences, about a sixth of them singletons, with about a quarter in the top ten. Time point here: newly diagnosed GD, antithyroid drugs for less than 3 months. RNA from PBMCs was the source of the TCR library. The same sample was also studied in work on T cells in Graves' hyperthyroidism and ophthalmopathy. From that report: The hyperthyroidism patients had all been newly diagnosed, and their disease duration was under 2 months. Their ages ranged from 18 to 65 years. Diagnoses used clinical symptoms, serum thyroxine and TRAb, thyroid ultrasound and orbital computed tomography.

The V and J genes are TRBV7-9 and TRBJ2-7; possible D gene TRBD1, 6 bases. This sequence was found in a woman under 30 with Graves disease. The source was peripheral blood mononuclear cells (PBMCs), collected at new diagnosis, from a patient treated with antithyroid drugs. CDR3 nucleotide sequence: TGTGCCAGCAGCCCCGGAGATGTGACAGGCTCCTACGAGCAGTACTTC. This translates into CASSPGDVTGSYEQYF.